This TCR beta chain was observed in a study of blood T cells in healthy people across ages. On this clonotype: Antigen: not known.

Alongside a J-beta primer mix, a sample-barcoded 5' primer served in a second PCR lasting roughly 7 to 11 cycles. The template-switch adaptor, which had 12 random nucleotides, put a tag on each cDNA molecule. One entry per CDR3 protein results from TCRdb running MiXCR on the 5' RACE reads. The sample records about 400,000 distinct CDR3 sequences, roughly half being singletons. CDR1 is DFQATT and CDR2 is SNEGSKA in the germline V gene (reference sequence). V lost 2 bases, J lost 2 bases, and 16 bases lay in between. There are 17 residues in the CDR3. Study outcomes and limitations: Per million T cells, TCR beta diversity dropped roughly linearly as age increased. Among long-lived donors, naive CD4+ cells were more numerous and diversity higher than in aged donors.

Samples each had at least 5 micrograms of total RNA extracted. The TCR originated in a man in his 60s in good health. The chain links TRBV20-1 to TRBJ2-6; D is tentatively TRBD1 or TRBD2 (5 bases each). The specimen was blood. The CDR3 bases are TGCAGTGCTAGATTCCCGGGGTCGGGACCTGGGGCCAACGTCCTGACTTTC. It translates to CSARFPGSGPGANVLTF.